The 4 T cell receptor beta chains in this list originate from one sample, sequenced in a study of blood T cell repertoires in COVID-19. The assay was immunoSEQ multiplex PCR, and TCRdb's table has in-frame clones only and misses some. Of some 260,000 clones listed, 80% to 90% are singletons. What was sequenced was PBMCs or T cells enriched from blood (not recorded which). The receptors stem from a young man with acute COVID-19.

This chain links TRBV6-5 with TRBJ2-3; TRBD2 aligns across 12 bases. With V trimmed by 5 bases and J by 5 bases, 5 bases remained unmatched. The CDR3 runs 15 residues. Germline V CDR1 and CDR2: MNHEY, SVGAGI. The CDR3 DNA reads TGTGCCAGCAGTACCGGACTAGCGGGGAGAGATACGCAGTATTTT. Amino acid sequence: CASSTGLAGRDTQYF.

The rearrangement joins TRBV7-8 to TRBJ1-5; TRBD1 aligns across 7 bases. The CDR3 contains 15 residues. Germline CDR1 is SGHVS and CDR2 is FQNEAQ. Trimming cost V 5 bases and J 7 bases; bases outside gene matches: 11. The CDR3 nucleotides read TGTGCCAGCAGCGCAAAACAGGGGACGAACCAGCCCCAGCATTTT. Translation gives CASSAKQGTNQPQHF.

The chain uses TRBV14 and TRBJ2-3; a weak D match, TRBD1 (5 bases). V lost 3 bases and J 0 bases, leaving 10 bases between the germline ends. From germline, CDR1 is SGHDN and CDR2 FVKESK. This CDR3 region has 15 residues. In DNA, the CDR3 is TGTGCCAGCAGCCAGTGGGGCCCGAGCACAGATACGCAGTATTTT. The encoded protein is CASSQWGPSTDTQYF.

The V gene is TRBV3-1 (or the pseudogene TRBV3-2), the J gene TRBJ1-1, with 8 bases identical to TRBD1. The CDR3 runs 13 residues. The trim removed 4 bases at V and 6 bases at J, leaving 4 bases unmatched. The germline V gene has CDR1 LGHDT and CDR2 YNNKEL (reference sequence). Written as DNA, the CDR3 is TGTGCCAGCAGCCCGGTGACAGGGGCTGAAGCTTTCTTT. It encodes CASSPVTGAEAFF.